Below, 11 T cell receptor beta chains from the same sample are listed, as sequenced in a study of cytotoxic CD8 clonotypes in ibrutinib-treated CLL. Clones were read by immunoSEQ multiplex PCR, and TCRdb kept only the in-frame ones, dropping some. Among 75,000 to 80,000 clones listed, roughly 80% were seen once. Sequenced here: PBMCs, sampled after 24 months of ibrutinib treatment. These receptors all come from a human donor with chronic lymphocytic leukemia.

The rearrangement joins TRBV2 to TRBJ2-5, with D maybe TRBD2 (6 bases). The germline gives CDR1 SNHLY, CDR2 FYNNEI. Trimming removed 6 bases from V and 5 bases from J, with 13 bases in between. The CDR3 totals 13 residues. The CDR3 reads CASRAGTAETQYF. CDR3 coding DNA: TGTGCCAGCAGGGCGGGAACAGCGGAGACCCAGTACTTC.

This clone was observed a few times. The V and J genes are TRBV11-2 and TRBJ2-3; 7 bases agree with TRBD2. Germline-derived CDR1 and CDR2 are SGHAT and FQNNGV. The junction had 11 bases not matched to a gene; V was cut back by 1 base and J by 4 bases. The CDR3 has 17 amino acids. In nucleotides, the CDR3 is TGTGCCAGCAGCTTAGGTTGGTCACTAGCGTCTGCAGATACGCAGTATTTT. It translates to CASSLGWSLASADTQYF. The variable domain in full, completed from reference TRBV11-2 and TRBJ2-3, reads EAGVAQSPRYKIIEKRQSVAFWCNPISGHATLYWYQQILGQGPKLLIQFQNNGVVDDSQLPKDRFSAERLKGVDSTLKIQPAKLEDSAVYLCASSLGWSLASADTQYFGPGTRLTVL.

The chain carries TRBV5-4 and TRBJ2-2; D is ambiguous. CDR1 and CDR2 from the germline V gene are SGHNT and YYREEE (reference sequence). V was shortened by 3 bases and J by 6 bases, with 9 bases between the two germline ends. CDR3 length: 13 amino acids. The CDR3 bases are TGTGCCAGCAGCTGGGAACGTCCCGGGGAGCTGTTTTTT. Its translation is CASSWERPGELFF.

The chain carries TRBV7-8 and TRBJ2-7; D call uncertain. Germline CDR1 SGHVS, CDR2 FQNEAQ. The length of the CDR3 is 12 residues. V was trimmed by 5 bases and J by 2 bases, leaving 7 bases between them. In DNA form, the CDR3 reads TGTGCCAGCAGCACCCTCACCTACGAGCAGTACTTC. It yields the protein CASSTLTYEQYF.

CDR3 bases: TGCGCCAGCAGCCAAGAGAGGACAGGGGGATCCTACGAGCAGTACTTC. Translated, it gives CASSQERTGGSYEQYF. J is TRBJ2-7 and V is TRBV4-1; 10 nucleotides align to TRBD1. V lost 0 bases, J lost 1 base, and 3 bases stayed unmatched. Germline V lookup: CDR1 MGHRA, CDR2 YSYEKL. The length of the CDR3 is 16 residues.

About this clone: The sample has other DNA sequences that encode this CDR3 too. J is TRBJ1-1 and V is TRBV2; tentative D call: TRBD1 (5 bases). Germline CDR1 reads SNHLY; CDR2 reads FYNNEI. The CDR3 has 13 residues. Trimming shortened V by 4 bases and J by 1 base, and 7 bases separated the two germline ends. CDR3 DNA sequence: TGTGCCAGCAGTGTAGGACAGAACACTGAAGCTTTCTTT. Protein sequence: CASSVGQNTEAFF.

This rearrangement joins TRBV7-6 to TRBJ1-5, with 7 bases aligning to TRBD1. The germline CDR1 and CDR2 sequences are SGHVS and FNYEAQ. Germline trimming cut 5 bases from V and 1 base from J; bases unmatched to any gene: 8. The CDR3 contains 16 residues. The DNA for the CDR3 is TGTGCCAGCAGCCCAAGACAGGGTTTCAGCAATCAGCCCCAGCATTTT. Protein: CASSPRQGFSNQPQHF. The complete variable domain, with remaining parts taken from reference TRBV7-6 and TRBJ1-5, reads GAGVSQSPRYKVTKRGQDVALRCDPISGHVSLYWYRQALGQGPEFLTYFNYEAQQDKSGLPNDRFSAERPEGSISTLTIQRTEQRDSAMYRCASSPRQGFSNQPQHFGDGTRLSIL.

CDR3 loop: CASSLKEGFGTQYF. The CDR3 DNA follows: TGTGCCAGCAGCCTCAAAGAGGGTTTTGGGACCCAGTACTTC. The rearrangement uses TRBV9 and TRBJ2-5, with a weak D call TRBD2 (5 bases). With 4 bases removed from V and 7 bases from J, the gap between germline ends came to 17 bases. The CDR3 runs 14 residues. The germline CDR1 and CDR2 sequences are SGDLS and YYNGEE.

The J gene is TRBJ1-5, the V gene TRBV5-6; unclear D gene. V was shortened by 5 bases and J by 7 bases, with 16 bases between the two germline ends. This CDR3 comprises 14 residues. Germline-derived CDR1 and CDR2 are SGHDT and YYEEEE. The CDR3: CASSLMARGQPQHF. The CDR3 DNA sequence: TGTGCCAGCAGTCTAATGGCCAGAGGACAGCCCCAGCATTTT.

CDR3: CASDPGLAGNEQFF. The CDR3 nucleotides are TGTGCCAGCGATCCGGGACTAGCGGGCAATGAGCAGTTCTTC. The chain employs TRBV19 and TRBJ2-1, with 12 bases identical to TRBD2. J was trimmed by 6 bases and V by 9 bases; bases with no gene match: 6. Germline CDR1 reads LNHDA; CDR2 reads SQIVND (reference sequence). The length of the CDR3 is 14 residues.

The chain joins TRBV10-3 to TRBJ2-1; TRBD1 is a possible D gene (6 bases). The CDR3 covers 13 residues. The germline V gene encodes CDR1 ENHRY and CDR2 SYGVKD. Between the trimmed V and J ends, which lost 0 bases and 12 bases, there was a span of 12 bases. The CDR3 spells CAISESAGQRQFF. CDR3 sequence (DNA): TGTGCCATCAGTGAGTCGGCCGGACAGAGGCAGTTCTTC.